Each of the 21 T cell receptor beta chains below was sequenced from the same sample in a study of T cells after yellow fever vaccination. Using its own MiXCR run on the 5' RACE reads, TCRdb lists one record per CDR3 protein. This table holds approximately 110,000 distinct CDR3 sequences, around 7.4% found once. The sample in question was CD4+ T cells sorted from PBMCs, obtained 10 to 11 days after the first yellow fever vaccination. Every receptor here comes from a man younger than 30 who received the YFV17D yellow fever vaccine.

This clonotype was seen many times. This sequence joins TRBV4-3 and TRBJ1-5; D call uncertain. V lost 2 bases and J lost 5, with 7 bases in between. Looked up from germline, CDR1 is LGHNA and CDR2 is YSLEER. The CDR3 covers 13 residues. In nucleotides, the CDR3 is TGCGCCAGCAGCCAACAGCCCGATCAGCCCCAGCATTTT. This gives the protein CASSQQPDQPQHF.

The J gene is TRBJ1-1, the V gene TRBV2; D unresolved. Germline V gene data show CDR1 as SNHLY and CDR2 as FYNNEI. This CDR3 spans 12 amino acids. V was trimmed by 8 bases and J by 1 base, leaving 8 bases between them. The CDR3, as DNA: TGTGCCAGCTGGGCAGGGAACACTGAAGCTTTCTTT. It encodes CASWAGNTEAFF.

This clonotype has ten or more counts. V is TRBV20-1 and J is TRBJ2-5; possible D gene TRBD2, 5 bases. V gave up 2 bases and J gave up 2 bases, with 12 bases separating them. CDR1 DFQATT and CDR2 SNEGSKA come from the germline V gene (reference sequence). The length of the CDR3 is 14 residues. The chain's CDR3 is CSARLARRQETQYF. CDR3 nucleotides: TGCAGTGCTAGACTAGCTCGGCGGCAAGAGACCCAGTACTTC.

This chain connects TRBV7-9 to TRBJ1-1; no firm D call. The germline CDR1 and CDR2 sequences are SEHNR and FQNEAQ (reference sequence). This CDR3 has 13 residues. V was clipped by 6 bases and J by 1 base, with 9 bases between them. CDR3 amino acids: CASSLYQNTEAFF. Here the CDR3 DNA reads TGTGCCAGCAGTCTATACCAGAACACTGAAGCTTTCTTT.

At least ten counts were recorded for this clonotype. This rearrangement joins TRBV20-1 to TRBJ2-5; 8 bases are a match to TRBD2. Germline-derived CDR1 and CDR2 are DFQATT and SNEGSKA (reference sequence). The length of the CDR3 is 16 residues. V shed 5 bases, J shed 3 bases, and the junction held 14 bases outside the gene matches. CDR3 amino acids: CSADLRGGFGKETQYF. CDR3 nucleotide sequence: TGCAGTGCTGACCTGCGCGGGGGGTTCGGAAAAGAGACCCAGTACTTC.

Many counts were recorded for this clonotype. V usage is TRBV6-5 and J usage is TRBJ1-2; D gene unclear. Deletions cut 8 bases from V and 4 bases from J, with 8 bases between. CDR3 size: 11 residues. The germline gives CDR1 MNHEY, CDR2 SVGAGI. CDR3: CASGRVYGYTF. CDR3 bases: TGTGCCAGCGGGAGAGTCTATGGCTACACCTTC.

About this clonotype itself: It may be a read error: a sequence one base away is much more abundant. The chain recombines TRBV6-1 with TRBJ2-6; the D gene is possibly TRBD1 (6 bases). CDR3 length equals 15 residues. Germline V CDR1 and CDR2: MNHNS, SASEGT. V was clipped by 6 bases and J by 0 bases, with 9 bases between them. CDR3 residues: CASRRDISGANVLTF. The CDR3, as DNA: TGTGCCAGCAGAAGGGACATCTCTGGGGCCAACGTCCTGACTTTC.

This clonotype has a count of ten or more. J is TRBJ2-7 and V is TRBV7-2; D perhaps matches TRBD2 (5 bases). Germline values: CDR1 SGHTA, CDR2 FQGNSA. Deletions cut 4 bases from V and 7 bases from J, with 14 bases between. The CDR3 totals 13 residues. CDR3 bases: TGTGCCAGCAGCTCGCGTCGGGGAAGTGAGCAGTACGTC. This codes for CASSSRRGSEQYV.

This clonotype was recorded at least ten times. The J gene is TRBJ2-1, the V gene TRBV7-6, with TRBD1 as a possible D gene (5 bases). V was cut by 5 bases and J by 0 bases, with 11 bases left in between. This CDR3 region has 15 residues. Germline V gives CDR1 SGHVS, CDR2 FNYEAQ. The CDR3 nucleotides are TGTGCCAGCAGCCCCGCGGACACCTCCTACAATGAGCAGTTCTTC. Its translation is CASSPADTSYNEQFF.

This clonotype was picked up many times. The CDR3 DNA is TGTGCCAGCAGTACGAGGCCAACTTCACCCCTCCACTTT. Encoded protein: CASSTRPTSPLHF. The J gene is TRBJ1-6, the V gene TRBV6-6, with no clear D. V was pared by 5 bases and J by 9 bases, with 11 bases between. The CDR3 is 13 residues long. Germline CDR1 is MNHNY and CDR2 is SVGAGI (reference sequence).

This clonotype occurred many times. V and J are TRBV7-7 and TRBJ2-2; a possible D gene is TRBD1 (6 bases). This CDR3 comprises 15 residues. V lost 5 bases, J lost 4 bases, and 14 bases lay in between. Germline loops: CDR1 SSHAT, CDR2 FNYEAQ (reference sequence). The CDR3 loop reads CASSAAGTPTGELFF. The CDR3 DNA sequence: TGTGCCAGCAGCGCAGCCGGGACACCCACCGGGGAGCTGTTTTTT. Looking up the rest from reference TRBV7-7 and TRBJ2-2 gives the full variable domain: GAGVSQSPRYKVTKRGQDVTLRCDPISSHATLYWYQQALGQGPEFLTYFNYEAQPDKSGLPSDRFSAERPEGSISTLTIQRTEQRDSAMYRCASSAAGTPTGELFFGEGSRLTVL.

As for this clonotype: This could be a read error, since a much larger clone is one nucleotide away. V is TRBV7-2 and J is TRBJ2-5; D unresolved. Germline assignment: CDR1 SGHTA and CDR2 FQGNSA. Trimming took off 5 bases at V and 6 bases at J, with 13 bases between the two ends. The length of the CDR3 is 13 residues. The CDR3 sequence: CASSLEMVKTQYF. CDR3 nucleotide sequence: TGTGCCAGCAGCCTCGAGATGGTTAAGACCCAGTACTTC.

In its sample, this clonotype was seen many times. The chain recombines TRBV12-3 or TRBV12-4 with TRBJ1-1; tentative D call: TRBD1 (5 bases). V was trimmed by 7 bases and J by 4 bases, leaving 13 bases between them. The CDR3 is 13 residues long. The CDR3, as DNA: TGTGCCAGCAACAAATACGGGGCCACTGAAGCTTTCTTT. This encodes CASNKYGATEAFF.

This clonotype was counted a few times. V and J are TRBV12-3 or TRBV12-4 and TRBJ2-1, with unresolved D. Trimming left V 7 bases short and J 9 bases short, with 19 bases between. The CDR3 totals 14 residues. The CDR3 DNA is TGTGCCAGCATTGAACTACGGTCCGGTAGTGAGCAGTTCTTC. This sequence encodes CASIELRSGSEQFF.

This clonotype was observed many times. The chain couples TRBV4-3 to TRBJ1-2; 7 bases fit TRBD1. The V and J ends lost 3 bases and 6 bases, in that order; junction bases with no gene match: 4. Germline lookup yields CDR1 LGHNA and CDR2 YSLEER. The CDR3 contains 13 residues. CDR3 coding DNA: TGCGCCAGCAGCCAGGAACAGGGGAATGGCTACACCTTC. It specifies CASSQEQGNGYTF.

This clonotype came up many times. V and J are TRBV6-2 or TRBV6-3 and TRBJ2-3; D remains ambiguous. V shed 8 bases and J shed 4 bases, with 7 bases lying between them. The CDR3 has 11 residues. Germline values: CDR1 MNHEY, CDR2 SVGEGT. As DNA, the CDR3 is TGTGCCAGCGGCGCCTCAGATACGCAGTATTTT. Translated: CASGASDTQYF.

This clonotype was seen a few times. This chain connects TRBV25-1 to TRBJ2-3; TRBD1 aligns across 8 bases. Germline V lookup: CDR1 MGHDK, CDR2 SYGVNS. The V gene end was trimmed by 4 bases and the J gene end by 6 bases; junction bases not matched to a gene: 6. This CDR3 spans 14 amino acids. Here the CDR3 DNA reads TGTGCCAGCAGTGTACGACAGGGGAAGGATACGCAGTATTTT. Its protein product is CASSVRQGKDTQYF.

This clonotype was detected many times. This rearrangement joins TRBV5-1 to TRBJ2-2, with a tentative D call TRBD2 (5 bases). The CDR3 covers 16 residues. Trimming took 0 bases from V and 6 from J, leaving 15 bases between them. Per the germline V gene, CDR1 is SGHRS and CDR2 is YFSETQ. The CDR3 DNA sequence: TGCGCCAGCAGCTTGGACGAGGGATGGGGTTCCGGGGAGCTGTTTTTT. Its protein is CASSLDEGWGSGELFF.

The sample holds many counts of this clonotype. The V call is TRBV7-9, the J call TRBJ2-3; 7 bases line up with TRBD1. The V gene end was trimmed by 7 bases and the J gene end by 1 base; junction bases not matched to a gene: 5. There are 14 residues in the CDR3. Germline CDR1 and CDR2: SEHNR and FQNEAQ (reference sequence). CDR3 in amino acids: CASIKGQGTDTQYF. The CDR3 nucleotides read TGTGCCAGCATCAAAGGACAGGGCACAGATACGCAGTATTTT.

This chain links TRBV2 with TRBJ2-6; D is perhaps TRBD2 (5 bases). The CDR3 has 15 amino acids. Between the trimmed V and J ends, which lost 7 bases and 2 bases, there was a span of 12 bases. Per germline, CDR1 SNHLY and CDR2 FYNNEI. The CDR3 reads CASTPTSPGANVLTF. CDR3 in DNA: TGTGCCAGCACCCCCACTAGTCCTGGGGCCAACGTCCTGACTTTC.

This clonotype was counted at least ten times. This chain connects TRBV29-1 to TRBJ2-1; D unclear. The V gene's germline CDR1 is SQVTM and CDR2 ANQGSEA. The CDR3 loop spans 12 amino acids. With 4 bases removed from V and 6 bases from J, the gap between germline ends came to 10 bases. The CDR3: CSVVPPSNEQFF. The CDR3 DNA reads as TGCAGCGTTGTACCACCCAGCAATGAGCAGTTCTTC.